This T cell receptor beta chain was captured in a study of T cell repertoires in cytomegalovirus infection. Study-wide context: Recently identified HLA-C-restricted CMV epitopes were among the peptides used. Public TCR beta signatures were indicative of both CMV infection and a matching HLA type.

With 4 bases clipped from V and 7 bases from J, the junction kept 7 bases outside the gene matches. The CDR3 spans 14 residues. CDR1 is SGHAT, CDR2 FQNNGV, per germline. TCRdb independently ran MiXCR on the reads; one entry per CDR3 protein. Here the sample spans about 570,000 distinct CDR3 sequences, almost 40% being singletons. Findings and limits, study-wide: Dominating the ex vivo response were TCR beta clonotypes that were CMV-specific and HLA-C-restricted.

This clonotype was counted between two and nine times. Its specificity is unknown. Material: cultured PBMCs, obtained from culture after CMV antigen stimulation. The origin of this receptor is a human donor in good health (CMV status not recorded). Some clones in this sample may be carry-over from other donors' samples. This rearrangement joins TRBV11-2 to TRBJ2-7; TRBD2 aligns across 10 bases. CDR3 coding DNA: TGTGCCAGCAGCTCCCCTAGCGGGAGTAGGGAGCAGTACTTC. Encoded protein: CASSSPSGSREQYF. The complete variable domain, with remaining parts taken from reference TRBV11-2 and TRBJ2-7, reads EAGVAQSPRYKIIEKRQSVAFWCNPISGHATLYWYQQILGQGPKLLIQFQNNGVVDDSQLPKDRFSAERLKGVDSTLKIQPAKLEDSAVYLCASSSPSGSREQYFGPGTRLTVT.